The 5 T cell receptor beta chains in this list originate from one sample, sequenced in a study of CD8 T cells in ankylosing spondylitis. Broader study findings: Blood from ankylosing spondylitis patients appeared to carry a characteristic eight-variant TCR beta motif.

Their antigens are not known. MiXCR was run by TCRdb on the 5' RACE reads, yielding one entry per CDR3 protein. The table records over 600,000 distinct CDR3 sequences, roughly 19% of them present only once. The specimen was blood, either unsorted or a sorted T cell fraction (not recorded which). Every receptor here comes from a male donor with ankylosing spondylitis.

The J gene is TRBJ2-7, the V gene TRBV6-1; no firm D call. With 2 bases removed from V and 2 bases from J, the gap between germline ends came to 10 bases. CDR1 is MNHNS and CDR2 is SASEGT in the germline V gene. This CDR3 has 14 residues. The CDR3 nucleotides are TGTGCCAGCAGTGAACGCAGGCCACCCTACGAGCAGTACTTC. It specifies CASSERRPPYEQYF.

The rearrangement joins TRBV27 to TRBJ2-3, with TRBD2 identical over 13 bases. Trimming at V came to 6 bases and at J to 2 bases, leaving 5 bases not matched to a gene. Germline assignment: CDR1 MNHEY and CDR2 SMNVEV (reference sequence). There are 16 residues in the CDR3. The CDR3 region is CASRPGLAGVTDTQYF. DNA of the CDR3: TGTGCCAGCAGGCCCGGACTAGCGGGAGTCACAGATACGCAGTATTTT.

The table lists this clonotype with many counts. The chain combines TRBV2 with TRBJ2-5; TRBD2 agrees at 9 bases. The V and J ends lost 6 bases and 2 bases, in that order; junction bases with no gene match: 1. CDR1 SNHLY and CDR2 FYNNEI come from the germline V gene. The length of the CDR3 is 13 residues. The CDR3 DNA sequence: TGTGCCAGCAGCGGACTAGCGCAAGAGACCCAGTACTTC. Translating gives CASSGLAQETQYF.

This sequence joins TRBV30 and TRBJ2-5; 10 bases are shared with TRBD2. This CDR3 is 14 amino acids long. CDR1 is GTSNPN, CDR2 SVGIG, per germline (reference sequence). J lost 2 bases, V lost 4 bases, and 4 bases had no gene match. CDR3 sequence reads: CAWMLAGGQETQYF. The CDR3 DNA reads as TGTGCCTGGATGTTAGCGGGGGGTCAAGAGACCCAGTACTTC.

The chain links TRBV20-1 to TRBJ1-2, with a tentative D call TRBD1 (6 bases). The CDR3 length is 17 residues. V lost 3 bases and J lost 4, with 24 bases in between. CDR1 is DFQATT and CDR2 is SNEGSKA in the germline V gene (reference sequence). Here the CDR3 DNA reads TGCAGTGCTAGGGACAGTAGGTTTGTAGTGGGGATCTATGGCTACACCTTC. Residues: CSARDSRFVVGIYGYTF.